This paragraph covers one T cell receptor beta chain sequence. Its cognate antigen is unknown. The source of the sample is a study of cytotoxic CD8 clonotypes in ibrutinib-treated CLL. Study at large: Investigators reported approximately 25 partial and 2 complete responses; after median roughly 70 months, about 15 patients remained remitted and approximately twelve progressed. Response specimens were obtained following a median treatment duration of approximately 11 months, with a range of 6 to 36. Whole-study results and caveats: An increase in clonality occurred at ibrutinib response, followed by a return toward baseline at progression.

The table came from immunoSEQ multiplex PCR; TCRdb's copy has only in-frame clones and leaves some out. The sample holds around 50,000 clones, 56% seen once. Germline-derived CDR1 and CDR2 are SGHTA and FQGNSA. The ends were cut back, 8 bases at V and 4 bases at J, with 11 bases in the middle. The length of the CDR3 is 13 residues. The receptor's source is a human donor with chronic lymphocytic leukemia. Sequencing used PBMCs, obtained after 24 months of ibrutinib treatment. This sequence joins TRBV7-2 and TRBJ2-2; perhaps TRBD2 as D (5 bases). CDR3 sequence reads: CASQRGSTGELFF. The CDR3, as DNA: TGTGCCAGCCAACGGGGAAGCACCGGGGAGCTGTTTTTT.